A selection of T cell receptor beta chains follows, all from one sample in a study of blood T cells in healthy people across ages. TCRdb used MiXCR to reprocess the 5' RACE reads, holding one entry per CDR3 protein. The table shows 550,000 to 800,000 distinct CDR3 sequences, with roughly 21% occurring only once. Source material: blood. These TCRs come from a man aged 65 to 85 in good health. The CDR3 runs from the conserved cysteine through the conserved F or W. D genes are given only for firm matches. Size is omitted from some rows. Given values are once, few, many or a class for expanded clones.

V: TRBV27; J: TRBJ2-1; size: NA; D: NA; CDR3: CASSPSSVGSRQFF; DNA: TGTGCCAGCAGTCCCTCGTCCGTAGGTTCCAGGCAGTTCTTC
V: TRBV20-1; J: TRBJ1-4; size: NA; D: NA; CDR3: CSATGPTNEKLFF; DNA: TGCAGTGCTACCGGGCCCACTAATGAAAAACTGTTTTTT
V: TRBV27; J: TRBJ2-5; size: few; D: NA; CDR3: CASTDRRQGRQETQYF; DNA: TGTGCCAGCACCGATAGGCGGCAGGGGCGGCAAGAGACCCAGTACTTC
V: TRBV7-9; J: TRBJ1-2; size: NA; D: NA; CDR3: CASSFASLRRRYGCTF; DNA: TGTGCCAGCAGCTTTGCTTCTTTAAGACGGAGATATGGCTGCACCTTC
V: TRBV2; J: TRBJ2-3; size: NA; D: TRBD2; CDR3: CASTRRGTSTDTQYF; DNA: TGTGCCAGCACGCGGCGGGGGACTAGCACAGATACGCAGTATTTT
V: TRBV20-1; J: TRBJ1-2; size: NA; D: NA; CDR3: CSALGQYGYTF; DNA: TGCAGTGCCCTAGGACAGTATGGCTACACCTTC
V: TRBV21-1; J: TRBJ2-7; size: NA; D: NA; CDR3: CASSKKDSDGTSYEQYF; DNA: TGTGCCAGCAGCAAAAAAGATTCGGACGGCACCTCCTACGAGCAGTACTTC
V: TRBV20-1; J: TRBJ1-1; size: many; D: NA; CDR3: CSAVQGNTEAFF; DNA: TGCAGTGCCGTACAGGGGAACACTGAAGCTTTCTTT
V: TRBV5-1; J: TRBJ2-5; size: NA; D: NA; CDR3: CASTWGARETQYF; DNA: TGCGCCAGCACGTGGGGGGCTCGGGAGACCCAGTACTTC
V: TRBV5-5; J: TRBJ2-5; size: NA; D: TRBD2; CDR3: CASSFGPSGGAADLQYF; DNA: TGTGCCAGCAGCTTTGGTCCTAGCGGAGGGGCGGCGGATCTCCAGTACTTC
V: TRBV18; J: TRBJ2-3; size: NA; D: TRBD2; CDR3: CASSQQTSGKGNTQYF; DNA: TGTGCCAGCTCACAACAGACTAGCGGCAAAGGAAATACGCAGTATTTT
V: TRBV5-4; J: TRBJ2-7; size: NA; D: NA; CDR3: CASSQVASTEQYF; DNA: TGTGCCAGCAGCCAGGTGGCGTCTACGGAGCAGTACTTC
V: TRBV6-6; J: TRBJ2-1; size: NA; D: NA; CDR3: CANPYRQPYNEQFF; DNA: TGTGCCAACCCGTACAGGCAACCCTACAATGAGCAGTTCTTC
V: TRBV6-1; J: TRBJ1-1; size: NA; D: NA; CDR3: CASSITGFGTEAFF; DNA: TGTGCCAGCAGCATTACAGGGTTTGGCACTGAAGCTTTCTTT
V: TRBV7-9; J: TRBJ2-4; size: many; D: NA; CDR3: CASSPNGRIQYF; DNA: TGTGCCAGCAGCCCTAATGGCAGGATTCAGTACTTC
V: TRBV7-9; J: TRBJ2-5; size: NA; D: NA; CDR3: CASSLAASGETQYF; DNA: TGTGCCAGCAGCTTAGCGGCATCTGGGGAGACCCAGTACTTC
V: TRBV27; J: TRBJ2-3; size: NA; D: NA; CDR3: CASSSGTQLSDTQYF; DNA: TGTGCCAGCAGTTCCGGGACTCAACTCTCAGATACGCAGTATTTT
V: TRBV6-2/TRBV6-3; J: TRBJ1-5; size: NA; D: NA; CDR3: CASSYRQYNQPQHF; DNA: TGTGCCAGCAGTTACCGACAGTATAATCAGCCCCAGCATTTT